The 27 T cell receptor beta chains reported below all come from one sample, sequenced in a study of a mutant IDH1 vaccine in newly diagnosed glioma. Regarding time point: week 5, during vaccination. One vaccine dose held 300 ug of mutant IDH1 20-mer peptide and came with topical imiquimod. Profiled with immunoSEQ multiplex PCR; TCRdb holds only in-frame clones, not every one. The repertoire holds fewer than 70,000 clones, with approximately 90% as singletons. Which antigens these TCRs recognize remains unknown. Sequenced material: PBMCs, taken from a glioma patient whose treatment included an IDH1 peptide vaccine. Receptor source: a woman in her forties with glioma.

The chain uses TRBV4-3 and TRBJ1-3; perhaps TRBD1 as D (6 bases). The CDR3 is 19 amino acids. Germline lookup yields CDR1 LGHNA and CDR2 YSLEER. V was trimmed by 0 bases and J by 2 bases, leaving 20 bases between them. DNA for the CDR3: TGCGCCAGCAGCCAAGATCCGACCAGGGAGGGGGGTACTGGAAACACCATATATTTT. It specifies CASSQDPTREGGTGNTIYF.

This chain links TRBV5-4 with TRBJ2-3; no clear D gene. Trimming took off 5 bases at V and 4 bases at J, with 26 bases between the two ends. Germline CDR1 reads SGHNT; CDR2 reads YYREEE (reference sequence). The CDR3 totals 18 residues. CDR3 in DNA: TGTGCCAGCAGTCTTCACCCTAGTCTCGGGCCGATCCCAGATACGCAGTATTTT. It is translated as CASSLHPSLGPIPDTQYF.

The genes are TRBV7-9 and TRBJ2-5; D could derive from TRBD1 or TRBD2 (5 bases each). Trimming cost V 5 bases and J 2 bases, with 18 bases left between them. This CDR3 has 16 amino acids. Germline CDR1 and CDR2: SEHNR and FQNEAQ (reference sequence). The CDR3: CASSRFMGVLQETQYF. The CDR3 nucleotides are TGTGCCAGCAGCCGCTTTATGGGGGTTCTACAAGAGACCCAGTACTTC.

CDR3 in amino acids: CSVEDLGTGYGYTF. Here the CDR3 DNA reads TGCAGCGTTGAAGATCTTGGGACAGGCTATGGCTACACCTTC. The chain combines TRBV29-1 with TRBJ1-2, with 8 bases lining up with TRBD1. The CDR3 has 14 residues. J lost 4 bases, V lost 0 bases, and 4 bases had no gene match. CDR1 is SQVTM and CDR2 is ANQGSEA in the germline V gene.

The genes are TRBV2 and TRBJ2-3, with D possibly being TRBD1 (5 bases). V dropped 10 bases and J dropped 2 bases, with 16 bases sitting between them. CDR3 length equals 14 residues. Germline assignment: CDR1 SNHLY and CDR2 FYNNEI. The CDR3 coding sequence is TGTGCCATTTTGACAGACATACTCACAGATACGCAGTATTTT. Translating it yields CAILTDILTDTQYF.

CDR3 nucleotides: TGCGCCAGCAGCTTAAGCGGGGTTTCCCCCGAGCAGTACTTC. As protein: CASSLSGVSPEQYF. This rearrangement joins TRBV5-1 to TRBJ2-7, with 7 bases that match TRBD2. With V trimmed by 2 bases and J by 6 bases, 8 bases remained unmatched. This CDR3 has 14 residues. Looked up from germline, CDR1 is SGHRS and CDR2 is YFSETQ.

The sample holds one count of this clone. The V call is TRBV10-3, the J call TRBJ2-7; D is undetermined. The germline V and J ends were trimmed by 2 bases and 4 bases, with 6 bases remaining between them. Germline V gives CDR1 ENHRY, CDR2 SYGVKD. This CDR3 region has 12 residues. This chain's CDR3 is CAISEGGYEQYF. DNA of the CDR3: TGTGCCATCAGTGAGGGCGGTTACGAGCAGTACTTC.

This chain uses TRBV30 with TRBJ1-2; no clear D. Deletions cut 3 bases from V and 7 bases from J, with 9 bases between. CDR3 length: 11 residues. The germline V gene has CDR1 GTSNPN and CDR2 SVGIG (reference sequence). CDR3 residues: CAWRPRGGYTF. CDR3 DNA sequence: TGTGCCTGGAGGCCTCGGGGTGGCTACACCTTC.

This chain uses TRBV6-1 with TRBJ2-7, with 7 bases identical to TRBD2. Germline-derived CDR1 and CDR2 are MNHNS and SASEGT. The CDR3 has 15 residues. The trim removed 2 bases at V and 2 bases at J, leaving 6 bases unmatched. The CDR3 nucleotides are TGTGCCAGCAGTGAATTGGGAGGGTTCACCTACGAGCAGTACTTC. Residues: CASSELGGFTYEQYF.

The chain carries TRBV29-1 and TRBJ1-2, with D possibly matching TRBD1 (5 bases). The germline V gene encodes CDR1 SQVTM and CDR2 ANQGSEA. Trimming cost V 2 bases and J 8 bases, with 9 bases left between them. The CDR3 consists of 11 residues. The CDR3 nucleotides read TGCAGCGTTGAAATAGGGGACGGCTACACCTTC. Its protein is CSVEIGDGYTF.

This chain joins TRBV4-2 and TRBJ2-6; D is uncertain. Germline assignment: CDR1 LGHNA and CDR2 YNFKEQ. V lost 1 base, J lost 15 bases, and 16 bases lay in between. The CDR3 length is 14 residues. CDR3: CASSQGDGGVDLTF. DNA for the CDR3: TGTGCCAGCAGCCAAGGAGACGGCGGCGTAGACCTGACTTTC.

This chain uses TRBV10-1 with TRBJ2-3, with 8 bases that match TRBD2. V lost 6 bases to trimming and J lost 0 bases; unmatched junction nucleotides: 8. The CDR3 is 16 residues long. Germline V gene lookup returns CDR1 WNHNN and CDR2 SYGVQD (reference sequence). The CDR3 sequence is CASSQAAGASTDTQYF. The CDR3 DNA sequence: TGCGCCAGCAGCCAAGCAGCGGGGGCTAGCACAGATACGCAGTATTTT.

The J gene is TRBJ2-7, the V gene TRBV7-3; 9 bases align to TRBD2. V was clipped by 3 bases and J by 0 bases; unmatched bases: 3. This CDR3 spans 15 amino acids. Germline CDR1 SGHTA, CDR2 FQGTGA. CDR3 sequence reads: CASSFWTSASYEQYF. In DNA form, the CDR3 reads TGTGCCAGCAGCTTTTGGACTAGCGCCTCCTACGAGCAGTACTTC.

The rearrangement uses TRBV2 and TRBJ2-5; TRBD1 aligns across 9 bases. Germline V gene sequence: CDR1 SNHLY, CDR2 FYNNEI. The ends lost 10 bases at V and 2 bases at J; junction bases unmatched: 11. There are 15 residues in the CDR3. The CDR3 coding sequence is TGTGCCAACTACAGGGGGCTCAGACTTCAAGAGACCCAGTACTTC. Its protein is CANYRGLRLQETQYF.

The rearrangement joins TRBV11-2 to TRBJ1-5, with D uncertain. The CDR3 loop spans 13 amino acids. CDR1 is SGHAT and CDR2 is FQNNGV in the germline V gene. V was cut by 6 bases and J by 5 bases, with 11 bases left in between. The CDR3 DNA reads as TGTGCCAGCAGGGGAAATTCGGATCAGCCCCAGCATTTT. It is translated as CASRGNSDQPQHF. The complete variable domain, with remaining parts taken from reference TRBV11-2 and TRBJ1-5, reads EAGVAQSPRYKIIEKRQSVAFWCNPISGHATLYWYQQILGQGPKLLIQFQNNGVVDDSQLPKDRFSAERLKGVDSTLKIQPAKLEDSAVYLCASRGNSDQPQHFGDGTRLSIL.

CDR3 DNA: TGTGCCAGCAGCAGCCGGGCTCCAAACACCGGGGAGCTGTTTTTT. Its translation: CASSSRAPNTGELFF. This chain links TRBV7-9 with TRBJ2-2; no clear D. This CDR3 is built from 15 residues. CDR1 is SEHNR and CDR2 is FQNEAQ in the germline V gene (reference sequence). V gave up 5 bases and J gave up 2 bases, with 12 bases separating them.

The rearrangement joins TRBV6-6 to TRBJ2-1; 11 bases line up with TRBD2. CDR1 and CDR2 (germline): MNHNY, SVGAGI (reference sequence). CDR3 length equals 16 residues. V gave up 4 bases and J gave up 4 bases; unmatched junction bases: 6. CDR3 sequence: CASSSETSGSYNEQFF. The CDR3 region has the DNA TGTGCCAGCAGTTCTGAAACTAGCGGGAGTTACAATGAGCAGTTCTTC.

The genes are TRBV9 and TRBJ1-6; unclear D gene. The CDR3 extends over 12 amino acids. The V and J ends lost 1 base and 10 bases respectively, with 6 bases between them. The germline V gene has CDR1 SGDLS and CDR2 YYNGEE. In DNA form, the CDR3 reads TGTGCCAGCAGCGTAAATGGATCACCCCTCCACTTT. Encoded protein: CASSVNGSPLHF.

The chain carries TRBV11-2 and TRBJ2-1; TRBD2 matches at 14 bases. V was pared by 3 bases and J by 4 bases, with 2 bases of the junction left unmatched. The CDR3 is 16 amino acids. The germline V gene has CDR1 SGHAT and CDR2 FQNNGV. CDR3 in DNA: TGTGCCAGCAGCTTGTGGACTAGCGGGGGGTACAATGAGCAGTTCTTC. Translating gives CASSLWTSGGYNEQFF.

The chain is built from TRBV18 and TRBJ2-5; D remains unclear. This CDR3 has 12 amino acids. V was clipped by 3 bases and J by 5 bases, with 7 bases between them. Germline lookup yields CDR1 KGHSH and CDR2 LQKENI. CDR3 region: CASSPFEETQYF. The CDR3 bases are TGTGCCAGCTCACCCTTCGAGGAGACCCAGTACTTC. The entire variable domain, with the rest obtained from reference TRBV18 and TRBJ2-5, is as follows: NAGVMQNPRHLVRRRGQEARLRCSPMKGHSHVYWYRQLPEEGLKFMVYLQKENIIDESGMPKERFSAEFPKEGPSILRIQQVVRGDSAAYFCASSPFEETQYFGPGTRLLVL.

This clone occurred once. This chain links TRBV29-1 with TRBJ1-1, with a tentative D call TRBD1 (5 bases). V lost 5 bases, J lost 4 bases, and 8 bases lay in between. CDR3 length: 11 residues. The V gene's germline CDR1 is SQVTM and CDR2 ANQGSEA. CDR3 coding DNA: TGCAGCGTTTCTGGGACCACTGAAGCTTTCTTT. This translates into CSVSGTTEAFF.

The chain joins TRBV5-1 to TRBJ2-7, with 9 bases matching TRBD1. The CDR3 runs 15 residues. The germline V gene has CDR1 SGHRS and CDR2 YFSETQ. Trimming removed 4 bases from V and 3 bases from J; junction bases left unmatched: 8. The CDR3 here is CASSERGQGFYEQYF. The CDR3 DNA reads TGCGCCAGCAGCGAACGGGGACAGGGCTTCTACGAGCAGTACTTC.

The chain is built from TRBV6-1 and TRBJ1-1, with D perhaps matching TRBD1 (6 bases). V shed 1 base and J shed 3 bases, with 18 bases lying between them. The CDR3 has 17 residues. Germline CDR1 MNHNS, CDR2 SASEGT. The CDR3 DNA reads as TGTGCCAGCAGTGAAGGGGAGGGGGGACTTAGGGACACTGAAGCTTTCTTT. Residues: CASSEGEGGLRDTEAFF.

In nucleotides, the CDR3 is TGTGCCAGCAGTTTCGGGGGGACAGGGAACTCTTACGAGCAGTACTTC. This encodes CASSFGGTGNSYEQYF. V is TRBV27 and J is TRBJ2-7, with TRBD1 matching over 9 bases. This CDR3 comprises 16 residues. Germline V gene lookup returns CDR1 MNHEY and CDR2 SMNVEV (reference sequence). V shed 3 bases and J 4 bases; nucleotides not matched to a gene: 10.

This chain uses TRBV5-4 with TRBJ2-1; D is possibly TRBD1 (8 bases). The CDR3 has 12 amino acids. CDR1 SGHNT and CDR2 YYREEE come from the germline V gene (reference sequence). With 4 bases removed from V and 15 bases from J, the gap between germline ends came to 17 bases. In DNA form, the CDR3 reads TGTGCCAGCAGCGTCGGACAGGGAGGGAGGTTCTTC. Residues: CASSVGQGGRFF.

The CDR3 loop is CASSYNRGTEAFF. Here the CDR3 DNA reads TGTGCCAGCAGTTACAACAGGGGCACTGAAGCTTTCTTT. This chain uses TRBV6-5 with TRBJ1-1; the match to TRBD1 covers 7 bases. This CDR3 has 13 amino acids. From germline, CDR1 is MNHEY and CDR2 SVGAGI. The junction had 1 base not matched to a gene; V was cut back by 2 bases and J by 4 bases.

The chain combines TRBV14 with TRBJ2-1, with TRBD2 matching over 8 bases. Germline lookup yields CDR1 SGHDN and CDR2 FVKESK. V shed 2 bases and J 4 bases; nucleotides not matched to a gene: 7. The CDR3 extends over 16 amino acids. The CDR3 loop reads CASSQFGGGPYNEQFF. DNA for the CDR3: TGTGCCAGCAGCCAATTTGGCGGGGGGCCTTACAATGAGCAGTTCTTC.